The 18 T cell receptor beta chains reported below all come from one sample, sequenced in a study of glioma-infiltrating T cells. TCR alpha and beta CDR3 regions were amplified from RNA using iRepertoire nested multiplex PCR. TCRdb analysed the multiplex PCR reads with MiXCR anew, one entry per CDR3 protein. This table has under 130,000 distinct CDR3 sequences, less than 30% appearing once. Sample: glioma tissue, nonneoplastic brain tissue, or PBMCs (not recorded which). Source of these receptors: a human donor with low-grade glioma or glioblastoma, undergoing nonglioma brain surgery, or in good health (not recorded which).

This chain joins TRBV5-1 and TRBJ2-1; 10 bases line up with TRBD2. Germline assignment: CDR1 SGHRS and CDR2 YFSETQ. The CDR3 has 14 residues. V was pared by 7 bases and J by 6 bases, with 7 bases of the junction left unmatched. The CDR3 region is CASPGLAQSNEQFF. DNA for the CDR3: TGCGCCAGCCCGGGACTAGCGCAGAGCAATGAGCAGTTCTTC. Complete variable domain (other parts from reference TRBV5-1 and TRBJ2-1): KAGVTQTPRYLIKTRGQQVTLSCSPISGHRSVSWYQQTPGQGLQFLFEYFSETQRNKGNFPGRFSGRQFSNSRSEMNVSTLELGDSALYLCASPGLAQSNEQFFGPGTRLTVL.

This chain links TRBV12-3 or TRBV12-4 with TRBJ2-2; D remains ambiguous. V gave up 5 bases and J gave up 1 base, with 14 bases separating them. The CDR3 sequence is 16 residues long. The CDR3 sequence is CASSQPRYGNTGELFF. CDR3 bases: TGTGCCAGCAGTCAACCTCGGTACGGGAACACCGGGGAGCTGTTTTTT.

With respect to this clonotype: A clone one base away is much larger, so this may be a read error. The V gene is TRBV7-6, the J gene TRBJ1-1, with D unclear. The CDR3 spans 14 residues. Germline CDR1 is SGHVS and CDR2 is FNYEAQ. The CDR3 loop is CAGSLAQVPTEAFF. Here the CDR3 DNA reads TGTGCCGGCAGCTTAGCGCAGGTCCCCACTGAAGCTTTCTTT. The full variable domain, rest sourced from reference TRBV7-6 and TRBJ1-1, is GAGVSQSPRYKVTKRGQDVALRCDPISGHVSLYWYRQALGQGPEFLTYFNYEAQQDKSGLPNDRFSAERPEGSISTLTIQRTEQRDSAMYRCAGSLAQVPTEAFFGQGTRLTVV.

This chain links TRBV7-9 with TRBJ1-3; D is ambiguous. Germline assignment: CDR1 SEHNR and CDR2 FQNEAQ (reference sequence). This CDR3 is 14 amino acids long. V was pared by 5 bases and J by 0 bases, with 8 bases between. CDR3 in DNA: TGTGCCAGCAGCCTGTCGGTCTCTGGAAACACCATATATTTT. Translating gives CASSLSVSGNTIYF.

This clonotype was counted between two and nine times. The chain joins TRBV20-1 to TRBJ2-5; 8 bases align to TRBD2. The germline V gene encodes CDR1 DFQATT and CDR2 SNEGSKA (reference sequence). V was clipped by 4 bases and J by 9 bases; unmatched bases: 13. There are 14 residues in the CDR3. The CDR3 sequence is CSATIAGPRGPQYF. DNA for the CDR3: TGCAGTGCTACAATAGCGGGGCCTAGAGGGCCCCAGTACTTC.

As concerns this clonotype: Given a much more abundant clone one base away, this may be a read error. The gene calls are TRBV6-6 and TRBJ1-2; possibly TRBD1 for D (5 bases). Germline-derived CDR1 and CDR2 are MNHNY and SVGAGI (reference sequence). This CDR3 is built from 15 residues. Trimming removed 4 bases from V and 4 bases from J, with 16 bases in between. The CDR3 reads CASSCSTAAFYGYTF. The CDR3 DNA follows: TGTGCCAGCAGTTGCTCGACAGCAGCCTTCTATGGCTACACCTTC.

The table lists this clonotype with many counts. The V gene is TRBV28, the J gene TRBJ1-2, with 7 bases lining up with TRBD1. Germline V gene lookup returns CDR1 MDHEN and CDR2 SYDVKM. CDR3 length equals 19 residues. V lost 3 bases, J lost 2 bases, and 18 bases stayed unmatched. The CDR3 DNA reads as TGTGCCAGCAGTTTTCCCCTAGACAGGGAGCTGGGGTTCAACTATGGCTACACCTTC. Encoded protein: CASSFPLDRELGFNYGYTF.

This clonotype was observed many times. The chain employs TRBV4-3 and TRBJ1-1; TRBD1 matches 9 bases. Germline loops: CDR1 LGHNA, CDR2 YSLEER. V lost 4 bases to trimming and J lost 4 bases; unmatched junction nucleotides: 10. This CDR3 has 16 amino acids. For the CDR3, the DNA is TGCGCCAGCAGCCCTACGACAGGGGGAATGACCACTGAAGCTTTCTTT. Protein: CASSPTTGGMTTEAFF.

The V call is TRBV28, the J call TRBJ2-3; D may be TRBD2 (7 bases). Germline V gene lookup returns CDR1 MDHEN and CDR2 SYDVKM. The ends were cut back, 4 bases at V and 1 base at J, with 15 bases in the middle. This CDR3 region has 16 residues. The CDR3 is CASSSYREGGTDTQYF. DNA for the CDR3: TGTGCCAGCAGTTCTTACAGGGAGGGTGGCACAGATACGCAGTATTTT.

This clonotype was picked up one time. This may stem from a read error, because a much larger clone lies one nucleotide away. The chain is built from TRBV12-3 or TRBV12-4 and TRBJ2-3, with 13 bases fitting TRBD2. The CDR3 covers 18 residues. V shed 6 bases and J 5 bases; nucleotides not matched to a gene: 14. As DNA, the CDR3 is TGTGCCAGCAGCCTCGGGACTAGCGGGGCGCACTACAAAGATACGCAGTATTTT. Encoded protein: CASSLGTSGAHYKDTQYF.

This clonotype has just a few counts. The V call is TRBV11-1, the J call TRBJ2-3; tentatively, D is TRBD1 or TRBD2 (5 bases each). V was cut by 7 bases and J by 14 bases, with 25 bases left in between. There are 14 residues in the CDR3. CDR1 is SGHAT and CDR2 is FQDESV in the germline V gene (reference sequence). The CDR3 nucleotides are TGTGCCAGCATCTCAAGGGGTTCGGGGCGCACCCGGTATTTT. Amino acids: CASISRGSGRTRYF.

Details on this clonotype: Just one base apart from a much larger clone, this may be a read error. The chain couples TRBV19 to TRBJ1-2, with D hard to call. Trimming took 7 bases from V and 3 from J, leaving 15 bases between them. The CDR3 extends over 14 amino acids. Looked up from germline, CDR1 is LNHDA and CDR2 is SQIVND (reference sequence). DNA of the CDR3: TGTGCCAGTACCCAGTTCGATCTCGACTATGGCTACACCTTC. It translates to CASTQFDLDYGYTF.

As regards this clonotype: Possible read error: a much larger clone is one base away. The rearrangement links TRBV6-1 to TRBJ1-1; D is perhaps TRBD1 (5 bases). This CDR3 has 15 amino acids. CDR1 and CDR2 (germline): MNHNS, SASEGT. DNA for the CDR3: TGTGCCAGCACCCAGCGGAGAGGGGTGAACACTGAAGCTTCCTTT. Translated, it gives CASTQRRGVNTEASF.

In its sample, this clonotype was seen many times. The rearrangement uses TRBV6-1 and TRBJ2-1; TRBD1 agrees at 11 bases. This CDR3 is 15 amino acids long. The V gene's germline CDR1 is MNHNS and CDR2 SASEGT. With V trimmed by 5 bases and J by 5 bases, 5 bases remained unmatched. In nucleotides, the CDR3 is TGTGCCAGCAGTTCGGACAGGGGGCGGCACAATGAGCAGTTCTTC. It is translated as CASSSDRGRHNEQFF.

Only a few counts were recorded for this clonotype. The chain recombines TRBV19 with TRBJ2-3; a weak D match, TRBD2 (7 bases). Germline V CDR1 and CDR2: LNHDA, SQIVND (reference sequence). The length of the CDR3 is 13 residues. V was shortened by 7 bases and J by 8 bases, with 16 bases between the two germline ends. For the CDR3, the DNA is TGTGCCAGTATCTCCGTGGGGGGGGCTACGCAGTATTTT. Protein: CASISVGGATQYF.

Notes on this clonotype: A much bigger clone sits one base away, suggesting this may be a read error. CDR3: CASSYSTAYLETQYF. In nucleotides, the CDR3 is TGTGCCAGCAGTTACTCGACTGCGTACCTAGAGACCCAGTACTTC. The chain recombines TRBV6-6 with TRBJ2-5; D gene ambiguous. Trimming stripped 0 bases from V and 4 bases from J, with 12 bases between. CDR1 is MNHNY, CDR2 SVGAGI, per germline (reference sequence). There are 15 residues in the CDR3.

This sequence joins TRBV28 and TRBJ1-1; D ambiguous. The germline V gene has CDR1 MDHEN and CDR2 SYDVKM. This CDR3 comprises 12 residues. V was trimmed by 3 bases and J by 3 bases, leaving 5 bases between them. The CDR3 region has the DNA TGTGCCAGCAGTTTCGAGGACACTGAAGCTTTCTTT. It specifies CASSFEDTEAFF.

This clonotype came up many times. The CDR3 sequence: CASSLFPGTWETQYF. The CDR3 coding sequence is TGTGCCAGCAGTTTATTTCCCGGGACATGGGAGACCCAGTACTTC. V usage is TRBV27 and J usage is TRBJ2-5; D is perhaps TRBD1 (6 bases). The V gene's germline CDR1 is MNHEY and CDR2 SMNVEV (reference sequence). The CDR3 spans 15 residues. Trimming cost V 1 base and J 5 bases, with 14 bases left between them.